These 7 T cell receptor beta chains share one sample of origin, sequenced in a study of T cell responses to AZD1222 COVID-19 vaccine. Method: immunoSEQ multiplex PCR; TCRdb's copy keeps in-frame clones and lacks some. The data contain 150,000 to 200,000 clones, 92% of them seen just once; the ten biggest clones take up around 0.99%. The source material was peripheral blood, sampled 28 days after the second AZD1222 dose. The receptors come from an adult who received the AZD1222 COVID-19 vaccine.

V gene TRBV7-9 combines with J gene TRBJ1-6, with no clear D. V was trimmed by 5 bases and J by 0 bases, leaving 8 bases between them. From germline, CDR1 is SEHNR and CDR2 FQNEAQ (reference sequence). The CDR3 length is 15 residues. Here the CDR3 reads CASSAVSSYNSPLHF. In DNA form, the CDR3 reads TGTGCCAGCAGCGCAGTCAGCTCCTATAATTCACCCCTCCACTTT. The whole variable domain, remainder taken from reference TRBV7-9 and TRBJ1-6, is DTGVSQNPRHKITKRGQNVTFRCDPISEHNRLYWYRQTLGQGPEFLTYFQNEAQLEKSRLLSDRFSAERPKGSFSTLEIQRTEQGDSAMYLCASSAVSSYNSPLHFGNGTRLTVT.

Concerning this clone: Other DNA sequences in the same sample also yield this CDR3. The genes are TRBV18 and TRBJ1-6; D unclear. The V end lost 2 bases, the J end lost 7 bases, and 6 bases lay between the germline ends. The germline CDR1 and CDR2 sequences are KGHSH and LQKENI. CDR3 size: 13 residues. The CDR3 here is CASSPEGNSPLHF. In DNA, the CDR3 is TGTGCCAGCTCACCAGAAGGAAATTCACCCCTCCACTTT.

V and J are TRBV5-8 and TRBJ2-5; a possible D gene is TRBD1 (5 bases). In germline, CDR1 is SGHTS, CDR2 YDEGEE. The CDR3 has 15 amino acids. V shed 1 base and J shed 4 bases, with 14 bases lying between them. The chain's CDR3 is CASSLPYRSRETQYF. DNA of the CDR3: TGTGCCAGCAGCTTGCCGTACAGGAGTCGAGAGACCCAGTACTTC.

V usage is TRBV5-1 and J usage is TRBJ1-5; 7 positions agree with TRBD1. Germline V CDR1 and CDR2: SGHRS, YFSETQ. This CDR3 region has 15 residues. The trim removed 0 bases at V and 7 bases at J, leaving 7 bases unmatched. The CDR3 DNA reads TGCGCCAGCAGCTTGGCCCCAGGGGGGGGACAGCCCCAGCATTTT. It yields the protein CASSLAPGGGQPQHF.

The chain links TRBV4-1 to TRBJ1-2; D gene ambiguous. The germline CDR1 and CDR2 sequences are MGHRA and YSYEKL. Trimming removed 0 bases from V and 5 bases from J, with 16 bases in between. CDR3 size: 16 residues. The CDR3 reads CASSQDPYGFGYGYTF. DNA of the CDR3: TGCGCCAGCAGCCAAGATCCCTACGGGTTCGGGTATGGCTACACCTTC.

This clone was seen only a few times. The gene calls are TRBV7-8 and TRBJ1-6, with TRBD1 as a possible D gene (6 bases). From germline, CDR1 is SGHVS and CDR2 FQNEAQ. There are 14 residues in the CDR3. The V gene lost 5 bases and the J gene lost 10 bases, with 15 bases spanning the gap. The CDR3 spells CASSPQQGFSPLHF. CDR3 bases: TGTGCCAGCAGCCCTCAGCAGGGGTTCTCACCCCTCCACTTT.

This clone was seen more than once but under ten times. The chain is built from TRBV30 and TRBJ1-5; perhaps TRBD1 as D (5 bases). The ends were cut back, 3 bases at V and 2 bases at J, with 14 bases in the middle. Germline V gene lookup returns CDR1 GTSNPN and CDR2 SVGIG (reference sequence). The CDR3 has 15 residues. CDR3 DNA: TGTGCCTGGAGGGCCCGGACGGGGGGCAATCAGCCCCAGCATTTT. This codes for CAWRARTGGNQPQHF.